Each of the 9 T cell receptor beta chains below was sequenced from the same sample in a study of neurological immune-mediated disorders. Time point here: longitudinal time-point 2. TCRdb reprocessed the 5' RACE reads via MiXCR and lists one record per CDR3 protein. The sample records about 80,000 distinct CDR3 sequences, 5.5% to 6.5% being singletons. Sequencing was performed on PBMCs. These TCRs come from a woman in her sixties or seventies with multiple sclerosis.

This clonotype showed up many times. This rearrangement joins TRBV28 to TRBJ1-2; no definite D call. This CDR3 spans 13 amino acids. Deletions cut 2 bases from V and 5 bases from J, with 9 bases between. Germline loops: CDR1 MDHEN, CDR2 SYDVKM. Here the CDR3 DNA reads TGTGCCAGCAGTTTAGGAGGGCCGTATGGCTACACCTTC. Its translation: CASSLGGPYGYTF.

The sample holds many counts of this clonotype. The chain is built from TRBV12-3 or TRBV12-4 and TRBJ2-5; 8 bases are shared with TRBD1. The CDR3 sequence is 15 residues long. Germline trimming cut 6 bases from V and 5 bases from J; bases unmatched to any gene: 11. CDR3 DNA: TGTGCCAGCAGCTTGACAGGGGCCTGGGACGAGACCCAGTACTTC. The encoded protein is CASSLTGAWDETQYF.

This clonotype was seen at least ten times. The V call is TRBV19, the J call TRBJ1-2; TRBD1 might be the D (6 bases). The V gene lost 7 bases and the J gene lost 0 bases, with 12 bases spanning the gap. Germline loops: CDR1 LNHDA, CDR2 SQIVND (reference sequence). The CDR3 consists of 14 residues. The CDR3 DNA reads as TGTGCCAGTACCCTCGGACAGACTAACTATGGCTACACCTTC. It is translated as CASTLGQTNYGYTF.

The genes are TRBV2 and TRBJ1-4; 7 bases align to TRBD1. The CDR3 is 15 residues long. Per the germline V gene, CDR1 is SNHLY and CDR2 is FYNNEI. Trimming cost V 3 bases and J 8 bases; bases outside gene matches: 9. Here the CDR3 DNA reads TGTGCCAGCAGTGAGCCGACAGGGTTAGACGAAAAACTGTTTTTT. Translated, it gives CASSEPTGLDEKLFF.

This clonotype was recorded many times. V gene TRBV12-3 or TRBV12-4 combines with J gene TRBJ2-7, with 9 bases matching TRBD2. This CDR3 is built from 15 residues. V trimming: 6 bases; J trimming: 0 bases; junction bases outside the gene matches: 6. As DNA, the CDR3 is TGTGCCAGCAGAACCTCAGCGGGGGGCTCCTACGAGCAGTACTTC. This sequence encodes CASRTSAGGSYEQYF.

This clonotype was observed at least ten times. V and J are TRBV6-6 and TRBJ1-6; D uncertain. There are 12 residues in the CDR3. Trimming took 4 bases from V and 10 from J, leaving 8 bases between them. CDR1 MNHNY and CDR2 SVGAGI come from the germline V gene (reference sequence). The CDR3 spells CASSFVGSPLHF. CDR3 DNA sequence: TGTGCCAGCAGTTTTGTTGGATCACCCCTCCACTTT.

This clonotype has a count of ten or more. The chain is built from TRBV4-1 and TRBJ2-7; TRBD2 matches at 8 bases. Germline CDR1 MGHRA, CDR2 YSYEKL. The CDR3 has 15 amino acids. The V gene end was trimmed by 0 bases and the J gene end by 4 bases; junction bases not matched to a gene: 5. This CDR3 reads CASSQEVAGPYEQYF. The CDR3 DNA follows: TGCGCCAGCAGCCAAGAGGTAGCGGGGCCATACGAGCAGTACTTC.

In its sample, this clonotype was seen once. The junction departs from germline at one end; a sequencing error may be responsible. The chain has TRBV2 and TRBJ2-5; D gene unclear. Looked up from germline, CDR1 is SNHLY and CDR2 is FYNNEI. The CDR3 loop spans 13 amino acids. The CDR3 spells CVSITWSWETQYF. The CDR3 DNA reads as TGTGTCAGCATTACATGGAGCTGGGAGACCCAGTACTTC.

This clonotype was found many times. The chain carries TRBV12-3 or TRBV12-4 and TRBJ1-4; D may be TRBD1 (5 bases). CDR3 length: 16 residues. V shed 6 bases and J shed 7 bases, with 21 bases lying between them. CDR3: CASRTGTQAVGEKLFF. DNA for the CDR3: TGTGCCAGCAGAACCGGGACCCAGGCAGTTGGTGAAAAACTGTTTTTT.